This TCR beta chain was observed in a study of cytomegalovirus exposure and HLA in healthy donors. For the study at large: Earlier, 150 million to 200 million T cells were analyzed, and fewer than 120 million unique TCR beta sequences were found among them. The study's findings and limits: Reportedly, TCR beta sequences accurately predicted HLA-A and HLA-B alleles in most subjects.

The PCR had 60 Vbeta and 13 Jbeta primers. The assay was immunoSEQ multiplex PCR, and TCRdb's table has in-frame clones only and misses some. The table has tens of thousands of clones, less than 75% seen once. Germline CDR1 MNHEY, CDR2 SVGAGI. The CDR3 extends over 16 amino acids. V gave up 2 bases and J gave up 3 bases, with 15 bases separating them. About this clone: The target antigen is unknown.

Sequencing input: PBMCs. The rearrangement uses TRBV6-5 and TRBJ2-3, with TRBD2 as a possible D gene (6 bases). The source is a woman between 25 and 40 years old in good health and CMV-seronegative. CDR3 residues: CASSYVQLASTDTQYF. The CDR3 coding sequence is TGTGCCAGCAGTTACGTCCAACTAGCCTCTACAGATACGCAGTATTTT.